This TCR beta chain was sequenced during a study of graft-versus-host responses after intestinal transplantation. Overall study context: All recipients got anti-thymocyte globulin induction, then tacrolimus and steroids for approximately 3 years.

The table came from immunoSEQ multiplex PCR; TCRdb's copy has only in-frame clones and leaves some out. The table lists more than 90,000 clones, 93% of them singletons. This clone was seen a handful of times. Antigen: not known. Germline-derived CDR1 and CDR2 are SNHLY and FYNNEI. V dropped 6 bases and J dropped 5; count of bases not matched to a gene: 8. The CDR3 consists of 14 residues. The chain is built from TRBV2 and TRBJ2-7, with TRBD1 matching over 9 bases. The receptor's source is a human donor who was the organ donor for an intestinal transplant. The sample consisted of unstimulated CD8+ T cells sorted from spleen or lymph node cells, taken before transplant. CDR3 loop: CASRDTGTGNEQYF. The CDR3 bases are TGTGCCAGCAGGGATACCGGGACAGGGAACGAGCAGTACTTC.